The T cell receptor beta chain under discussion was sequenced for a study of blood T cells in healthy people across ages. Study details: For every two T cells, template switching captured about one barcoded beta molecule.

A J-beta primer mix and a sample-barcoded 5' primer were used in a second PCR of roughly 6 to 11 cycles. CDR3-containing paired-end reads numbering at least 2.5 million came from each sample. TCRdb processed the 5' RACE reads anew with MiXCR; each CDR3 protein has one entry. The sample has some 700,000 distinct CDR3 sequences; 22% are singletons. The receptor was isolated from an older man in good health. Sequences were obtained from blood.

As DNA, the CDR3 is TGTGCCAGCAGTTTAAAGTTAGCCAAAAACATTCAGTACTTC. It is translated as CASSLKLAKNIQYF. The V gene is TRBV28, the J gene TRBJ2-4; no reliable D call. Trimming left V 2 bases short and J 0 bases short, with 5 bases between. Germline CDR1 MDHEN, CDR2 SYDVKM. This CDR3 contains 14 residues. Supplemented by reference TRBV28 and TRBJ2-4, the full variable domain reads DVKVTQSSRYLVKRTGEKVFLECVQDMDHENMFWYRQDPGLGLRLIYFSYDVKMKEKGDIPEGYSVSREKKERFSLILESASTNQTSMYLCASSLKLAKNIQYFGAGTRLSVL.